This TCR beta chain was identified in a study of blood T cell repertoires in COVID-19. The table came from immunoSEQ multiplex PCR; TCRdb's copy has only in-frame clones and leaves some out. The sample lists fewer than 650,000 clones, roughly nine tenths occurring once. What was sequenced was peripheral blood. The source is a woman between 50 and 59 years old with COVID-19, enrolled during active disease.

CDR3 region: CASSPLTRGTEAFF. The DNA of the CDR3 is TGTGCCAGCAGCCCTCTAACCCGAGGGACTGAAGCTTTCTTT. This rearrangement joins TRBV5-4 to TRBJ1-1; D is unresolved. In germline, CDR1 is SGHNT, CDR2 YYREEE (reference sequence). This CDR3 region has 14 residues. The V end lost 4 bases, the J end lost 5 bases, and 15 bases lay between the germline ends.